These 3 T cell receptor beta chains were all obtained from the same sample, sequenced in a study of beta chain features in type 1 diabetes. General study results and limits: Moderate yet significant TCRB CDR3 shortening was seen in Type 1 diabetes patients in all four CD4+ subsets.

These receptors' targets are unknown. The sequenced template was cDNA made from the entire isolated RNA. Assay used: immunoSEQ multiplex PCR; TCRdb lists only in-frame clones, some missing. The table lists a few hundred thousand clones, over 8.5% of them singletons. The sample taken for sequencing was central memory CD4+ T cells from blood. The receptors here all came from a man aged 30 to 39 with type 1 diabetes.

In this sample, this clone turned up a few times. V gene TRBV7-3 combines with J gene TRBJ2-3; 7 bases agree with TRBD2. CDR1 is SGHTA and CDR2 is FQGTGA in the germline V gene. Trimming cost V 4 bases and J 5 bases; bases outside gene matches: 9. The CDR3 contains 15 residues. The CDR3 reads CASSSLRTRGDTQYF. Written as DNA, the CDR3 is TGTGCCAGCAGCTCCTTACGGACTAGAGGAGATACGCAGTATTTT.

For this clone: One base separates it from a far larger clone, so it is likely a read error. This chain connects TRBV6-1 to TRBJ2-7, with D unresolved. Per the germline V gene, CDR1 is MNHNS and CDR2 is SASEGT. V lost 11 bases to trimming and J lost 5 bases, with 16 bases between them. The CDR3 loop spans 12 amino acids. DNA of the CDR3: TGTGCCGTCAGTGAGTCTATGAACGAGCAGTACTTC. Protein product: CAVSESMNEQYF.

This clone was picked up a small number of times. The V and J genes are TRBV5-4 and TRBJ2-1; 9 bases fit TRBD2. Germline lookup yields CDR1 SGHNT and CDR2 YYREEE (reference sequence). The CDR3 runs to 18 residues. The V segment lost 4 bases and the J segment 6 bases; nucleotides outside the gene matches: 17. The CDR3 nucleotides read TGTGCCAGCAGCGCTAACCCCGGGACTAGCAGAGGTAGCAATGAGCAGTTCTTC. Its protein product is CASSANPGTSRGSNEQFF.